This T cell receptor (beta chain) was retrieved from a study of cytomegalovirus exposure and HLA in healthy donors. The study's findings and limits: Later analysis identified a missense DCLRE1C variant that was linked to TCR beta V- and J-gene trimming. Among the most significant clusters, several appeared linked to common viral pathogens in a later analysis.

The V gene lost 3 bases and the J gene lost 5 bases, with 10 bases spanning the gap. The CDR3 spans 13 residues. CDR1 is SGHDN and CDR2 is FVKESK in the germline V gene. PCR involved 60 Vbeta and 13 Jbeta primers. The method was immunoSEQ multiplex PCR; TCRdb's version includes in-frame clones alone and lacks a portion of them. The table includes about 150,000 clones, roughly three quarters detected once. In the case of this clone: Its antigen is currently unknown.

This receptor was taken from a man aged 60-69 years in good health and CMV-seronegative. The sequenced material came from PBMCs. V is TRBV14 and J is TRBJ2-5; tentative D call: TRBD2 (6 bases). The CDR3 sequence: CASSQRAGETQYF. For the CDR3, the DNA is TGTGCCAGCAGCCAGCGGGCGGGGGAGACCCAGTACTTC.